The 8 T cell receptor beta chains below come from one sample, sequenced in a study of Graves' ophthalmopathy and Graves' hyperthyroidism. RNA transcripts served as template for amplifying TCR beta CDR3 sequences. HTBI primers were used in a first-round RT-PCR, which preceded a second-round multiplex PCR. TCRdb independently ran MiXCR on the multiplex PCR reads; one entry per CDR3 protein. Of around 340,000 distinct CDR3 sequences listed, roughly 16% are singletons. Input material: peripheral blood. These receptors were obtained from an adult man with Graves' ophthalmopathy.

The sample holds many counts of this clonotype. V and J are TRBV29-1 and TRBJ2-7, with TRBD1 as a possible D gene (5 bases). There are 16 residues in the CDR3. V dropped 2 bases and J dropped 1 base, with 18 bases sitting between them. Looked up from germline, CDR1 is SQVTM and CDR2 is ANQGSEA. The CDR3 loop is CSVETSTGPSSYEQYF. CDR3 coding DNA: TGCAGCGTTGAAACGAGTACAGGACCCTCGTCCTACGAGCAGTACTTC.

This clonotype was seen ten or more times. This chain uses TRBV20-1 with TRBJ1-5; D is ambiguous. Looked up from germline, CDR1 is DFQATT and CDR2 is SNEGSKA (reference sequence). The CDR3 contains 14 residues. The V gene lost 4 bases and the J gene lost 7 bases, with 17 bases spanning the gap. CDR3 in DNA: TGCAGTGCTACCTTGGGGAGGGTGGGCCAGCCCCAGCATTTT. It yields the protein CSATLGRVGQPQHF.

This clonotype was seen many times. The V and J genes are TRBV7-3 and TRBJ2-5; D is perhaps TRBD1 (6 bases). Trimming pared 1 base from V and 1 base from J, leaving 13 bases between. In germline, CDR1 is SGHTA, CDR2 FQGTGA. CDR3 length: 16 amino acids. The CDR3 sequence is CASSLMAGESQETQYF. CDR3 in DNA: TGTGCCAGCAGCTTAATGGCAGGGGAGAGCCAAGAGACCCAGTACTTC.

The table lists this clonotype with many counts. The V and J genes are TRBV6-2 or TRBV6-3 and TRBJ1-5; no firm D call. This CDR3 contains 13 residues. Looked up from germline, CDR1 is MNHEY and CDR2 is SVGEGT. V was clipped by 2 bases and J by 4 bases, with 6 bases between them. In DNA, the CDR3 is TGTGCCAGCAGTTACGTGACGAATCAGCCCCAGCATTTT. Translated: CASSYVTNQPQHF.

The sample holds a few counts of this clonotype. The chain combines TRBV11-1 with TRBJ2-2; TRBD2 is a possible D gene (7 bases). This CDR3 comprises 15 residues. The germline gives CDR1 SGHAT, CDR2 FQDESV (reference sequence). Deletions cut 2 bases from V and 4 bases from J, with 11 bases between. CDR3 residues: CASSLRRGLTGELFF. The CDR3 bases are TGTGCCAGCAGCTTACGGCGGGGGCTCACCGGGGAGCTGTTTTTT.

This clonotype appeared a few times. The chain couples TRBV18 to TRBJ2-7; possible D gene TRBD2, 5 bases. The germline V gene encodes CDR1 KGHSH and CDR2 LQKENI. Trimming cost V 3 bases and J 4 bases, with 7 bases left between them. The CDR3 spans 12 residues. This CDR3 reads CASSPGMYEQYF. The CDR3, as DNA: TGTGCCAGCTCACCCGGGATGTACGAGCAGTACTTC.

This clonotype was detected ten times or more. The chain joins TRBV6-5 to TRBJ2-7, with TRBD1 as a possible D gene (6 bases). Germline loops: CDR1 MNHEY, CDR2 SVGAGI. The ends were cut back, 1 base at V and 6 bases at J, with 16 bases in the middle. CDR3 length: 15 amino acids. This CDR3 reads CASSYYAGGQGEQYF. CDR3 DNA: TGTGCCAGCAGTTACTACGCTGGGGGCCAGGGCGAGCAGTACTTC.

This clonotype was counted many times. This chain connects TRBV29-1 to TRBJ1-1; 9 bases map to TRBD1. In germline, CDR1 is SQVTM, CDR2 ANQGSEA. This CDR3 has 13 amino acids. V was clipped by 6 bases and J by 6 bases; unmatched bases: 8. The DNA of the CDR3 is TGCAGCGTAACCCGGACAGGGGACGCTGAAGCTTTCTTT. This gives the protein CSVTRTGDAEAFF.